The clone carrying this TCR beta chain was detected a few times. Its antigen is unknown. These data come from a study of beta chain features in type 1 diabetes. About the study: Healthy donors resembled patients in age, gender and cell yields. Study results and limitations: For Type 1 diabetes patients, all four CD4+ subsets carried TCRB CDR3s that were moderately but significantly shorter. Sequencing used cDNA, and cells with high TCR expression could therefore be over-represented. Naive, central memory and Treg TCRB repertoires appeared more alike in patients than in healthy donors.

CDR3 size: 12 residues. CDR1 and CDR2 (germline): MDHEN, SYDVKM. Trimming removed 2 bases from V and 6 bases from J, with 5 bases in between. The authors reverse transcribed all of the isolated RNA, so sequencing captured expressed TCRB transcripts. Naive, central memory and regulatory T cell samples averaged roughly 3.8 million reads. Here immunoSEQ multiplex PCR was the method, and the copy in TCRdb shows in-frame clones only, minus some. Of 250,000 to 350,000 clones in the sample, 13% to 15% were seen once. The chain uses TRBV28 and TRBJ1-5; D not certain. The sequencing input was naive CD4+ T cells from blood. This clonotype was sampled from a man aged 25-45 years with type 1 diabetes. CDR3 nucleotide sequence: TGTGCCAGCAGTTTAAATCGTCAGCCCCAGCATTTT. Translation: CASSLNRQPQHF.